The 7 T cell receptor beta chains listed next were all sequenced from one sample in a study of low-dose radiotherapy and immunotherapy resistance in tumors. Primers used for first-strand cDNA, a TRAV- and TRBV-specific set, covered both alpha and beta chains. TCR amplification involved roughly 21 PCR cycles with a constant-region primer and V-primer adapter. TCRdb passed the reads through MiXCR, listing each CDR3 protein once. The sample lists 85,000 to 95,000 distinct CDR3 sequences; more than 8% were seen once. Time point noted: before trial treatment. The sample was PBMCs, taken before treatment. The source of these receptors is a male donor with prostate cancer.

This clonotype appeared many times. V is TRBV29-1 and J is TRBJ2-1; unclear D gene. Trimming stripped 5 bases from V and 7 bases from J, with 9 bases between. Looked up from germline, CDR1 is SQVTM and CDR2 is ANQGSEA. There are 11 residues in the CDR3. Here the CDR3 reads CSVFGGNEQFF. CDR3 bases: TGCAGCGTTTTCGGCGGAAATGAGCAGTTCTTC.

This clonotype has at least ten counts. V usage is TRBV6-8 and J usage is TRBJ2-1; D remains ambiguous. This CDR3 is built from 13 residues. Germline V CDR1 and CDR2: MNHGY, SAAAGT. Trimming took 2 bases from V and 7 from J, leaving 9 bases between them. This CDR3 reads CASSYTPRNEQFF. CDR3 nucleotide sequence: TGTGCCAGCAGTTACACGCCTAGAAATGAGCAGTTCTTC.

This clonotype was detected ten times or more. The CDR3 nucleotides read TGTGCCAGCAGTGAACAGGGAGATAATCAGCCCCAGCATTTT. Translated, it gives CASSEQGDNQPQHF. The chain joins TRBV2 to TRBJ1-5, with D tentatively TRBD1 (5 bases). The V and J ends lost 2 bases and 4 bases respectively, with 9 bases between them. Germline V CDR1 and CDR2: SNHLY, FYNNEI. This CDR3 contains 14 residues.

The table lists this clonotype with a few counts. The V gene is TRBV20-1, the J gene TRBJ2-3; 15 bases match TRBD2. The V segment lost 1 base and the J segment 2 bases; nucleotides outside the gene matches: 10. The CDR3 runs to 19 residues. CDR1 is DFQATT, CDR2 SNEGSKA, per germline (reference sequence). The CDR3 region is CSARAPGLAGGTATDTQYF. The CDR3, as DNA: TGCAGTGCTAGAGCCCCGGGACTAGCGGGAGGAACAGCCACAGATACGCAGTATTTT.

Many counts were recorded for this clonotype. J is TRBJ1-2 and V is TRBV7-2; D gene ambiguous. This CDR3 is built from 18 residues. Germline assignment: CDR1 SGHTA and CDR2 FQGNSA. Trimming removed 1 base from V and 3 bases from J, with 21 bases in between. CDR3: CASSLDPSFNRRDYGYTF. Written as DNA, the CDR3 is TGTGCCAGCAGCTTAGACCCCTCATTTAACCGACGGGACTATGGCTACACCTTC.

This clonotype was seen at least ten times. The CDR3 loop is CSARAGTSGRHTDTQYF. In DNA, the CDR3 is TGCAGTGCTAGGGCGGGGACTAGCGGGCGTCACACAGATACGCAGTATTTT. This chain uses TRBV20-1 with TRBJ2-3; TRBD2 aligns across 12 bases. V shed 3 bases and J 2 bases; nucleotides not matched to a gene: 9. The CDR3 runs 17 residues. Germline values: CDR1 DFQATT, CDR2 SNEGSKA (reference sequence).

This clonotype was detected many times. The chain couples TRBV28 to TRBJ2-5, with TRBD2 matching 8 bases. The length of the CDR3 is 17 residues. The V and J ends lost 3 bases and 5 bases, in that order; junction bases with no gene match: 14. Germline CDR1 and CDR2: MDHEN and SYDVKM. The CDR3 DNA sequence: TGTGCCAGCAGTTTCTGGAGCGGGGGTCATTCAGGGGAGACCCAGTACTTC. Translation gives CASSFWSGGHSGETQYF.